This is a list of T cell receptor beta chains from one sample in a study of regulatory T cells in long-lasting Graves disease. Using its own MiXCR run on the multiplex PCR reads, TCRdb lists one record per CDR3 protein. The sample includes under 800,000 distinct CDR3 sequences, approximately 15% seen only once; the top ten take 15% to 20%. This same sample was also part of a study on T cells in Graves' hyperthyroidism and ophthalmopathy.

Sequencing was performed on peripheral blood mononuclear cells (PBMCs), taken at new diagnosis, from a patient treated with antithyroid drugs. The source is a woman in her thirties with Graves disease. Each CDR3 is given with its conserved first and last residue. The D gene is left open where the match is weak. Some rows mark clone size as missing; the rest say once, few, many or name a class of expanded clone.

d_call: TRBD1
v_call: TRBV3-1
clone_size: -
j_call: TRBJ1-1
cdr3_nt: TGTGCCAGCGGACAGGGCCGGTTGCCTGAAGCTTTCTTT
cdr3_aa: CASGQGRLPEAFF

d_call: -
v_call: TRBV28
clone_size: many
j_call: TRBJ2-2
cdr3_nt: TGTGCCAGCAGGAGCGGACCAGTCCCCGGGGAGCTGTTTTTT
cdr3_aa: CASRSGPVPGELFF

d_call: -
v_call: TRBV7-2
clone_size: -
j_call: TRBJ2-7
cdr3_nt: TGTGCCAGCAGCTTGGTCCCTAACTACGAGCAGTACTTC
cdr3_aa: CASSLVPNYEQYF

d_call: -
v_call: TRBV6-2/TRBV6-3
clone_size: many
j_call: TRBJ1-1
cdr3_nt: TGTGCCAGCAGTTACGGATATTTTGACACTGAAGCTTTCTTT
cdr3_aa: CASSYGYFDTEAFF

d_call: TRBD1
v_call: TRBV6-4
clone_size: -
j_call: TRBJ2-1
cdr3_nt: TGTGCCAGCAGTGACACACACCGACAGGGGGCGTTGTTTAGGGAGCAGTTCTTC
cdr3_aa: CASSDTHRQGALFREQFF

d_call: -
v_call: TRBV6-1
clone_size: many
j_call: TRBJ1-1
cdr3_nt: TGTGCCAGCAGTCCCCCAGACAGGATGAACACTGAAGCTTTCTTT
cdr3_aa: CASSPPDRMNTEAFF

d_call: -
v_call: TRBV27
clone_size: -
j_call: TRBJ1-5
cdr3_nt: TGTGCCAGCAGGGAATCTGTCTATCAGCCCCAGCATTTT
cdr3_aa: CASRESVYQPQHF

d_call: TRBD2
v_call: TRBV3-1
clone_size: few
j_call: TRBJ2-1
cdr3_nt: TGTGCCAGCACCCATTCCGGGACTAGCGGGAGTCGCTACAATGAGCAGTTCTTC
cdr3_aa: CASTHSGTSGSRYNEQFF

d_call: -
v_call: TRBV24-1
clone_size: -
j_call: TRBJ2-3
cdr3_nt: TGTACCACCGGCTTCTTGGGGAAGGACACAGATACGCAGTATTTT
cdr3_aa: CTTGFLGKDTDTQYF

d_call: -
v_call: TRBV28
clone_size: -
j_call: TRBJ2-2
cdr3_nt: TGTGCCAGCAACATTAGGACCGTCACCGGGGAGCTGTTTTTT
cdr3_aa: CASNIRTVTGELFF

d_call: TRBD1
v_call: TRBV28
clone_size: few
j_call: TRBJ1-2
cdr3_nt: TGTGCCAGCAGTTCCATACGACAGGGGGGCGGCTACACCTTC
cdr3_aa: CASSSIRQGGGYTF

d_call: TRBD1
v_call: TRBV30
clone_size: -
j_call: TRBJ1-4
cdr3_nt: TGTGCCTGGAAAGGGACAGGGATATCAGAAAAACTGTTTTTT
cdr3_aa: CAWKGTGISEKLFF

d_call: -
v_call: TRBV20-1
clone_size: many
j_call: TRBJ1-1
cdr3_nt: TGCAGTGCTAGACCGGTTGCCATGAACACTGAAGCTTTCTTT
cdr3_aa: CSARPVAMNTEAFF

d_call: -
v_call: TRBV20-1
clone_size: many
j_call: TRBJ1-1
cdr3_nt: TGCAGTGCCCAGACCGGAGGGTACACTGAAGCTTTCTTT
cdr3_aa: CSAQTGGYTEAFF

d_call: -
v_call: TRBV28
clone_size: many
j_call: TRBJ1-2
cdr3_nt: TGTGCCAGCAGTTTAAAAGTACTGGCACATGGCTACACCTTC
cdr3_aa: CASSLKVLAHGYTF

d_call: TRBD1
v_call: TRBV5-1
clone_size: many
j_call: TRBJ2-7
cdr3_nt: TGCGCCAGCAGTCGTCGGGACAGGGATCCCTCCTACGAGCAGTACTTC
cdr3_aa: CASSRRDRDPSYEQYF

d_call: TRBD1
v_call: TRBV28
clone_size: -
j_call: TRBJ2-5
cdr3_nt: TGTGCCAGCAGTCCACCCGGGACAGCCCAAGAGACCCAGTACTTC
cdr3_aa: CASSPPGTAQETQYF

d_call: -
v_call: TRBV18
clone_size: many
j_call: TRBJ2-3
cdr3_nt: TGTGCCAGCTCACCATCGGTTCGGTCAATGTCTAACCACACAGATACGCAGTATTTT
cdr3_aa: CASSPSVRSMSNHTDTQYF

d_call: TRBD1
v_call: TRBV20-1
clone_size: few
j_call: TRBJ2-5
cdr3_nt: TGCAGTGCGAACGACAGGGCCGAGGGGGAGACCCAGTACTTC
cdr3_aa: CSANDRAEGETQYF

d_call: TRBD1
v_call: TRBV28
clone_size: few
j_call: TRBJ2-3
cdr3_nt: TGTGCCATTCGAAAGGGACAGGCTGGGGATACGCAGTATTTT
cdr3_aa: CAIRKGQAGDTQYF

d_call: TRBD1
v_call: TRBV2
clone_size: many
j_call: TRBJ1-5
cdr3_nt: TGTGCCAGCAGTGTAGGGACAGGGATCTCTCAGCCCCAGCATTTT
cdr3_aa: CASSVGTGISQPQHF

d_call: -
v_call: TRBV10-3
clone_size: many
j_call: TRBJ2-7
cdr3_nt: TGTGCCATCTTGGGCAGGATCCTAGGCGAGCAGTACTTC
cdr3_aa: CAILGRILGEQYF

d_call: -
v_call: TRBV2
clone_size: many
j_call: TRBJ2-7
cdr3_nt: TGTGCCAGCATCCCGGACCTCTCCTACGAGCAGTACTTC
cdr3_aa: CASIPDLSYEQYF

d_call: -
v_call: TRBV20-1
clone_size: many
j_call: TRBJ2-1
cdr3_nt: TGCAGTGCTCTCTCTCCGCCGGGACTCACGGGCATGGGTGAGCAGTTCTTC
cdr3_aa: CSALSPPGLTGMGEQFF

d_call: -
v_call: TRBV11-2
clone_size: -
j_call: TRBJ1-1
cdr3_nt: TGTGCCAGCAGCCTCTACGGTTTGGACGGAGAAGCTTTCTTT
cdr3_aa: CASSLYGLDGEAFF

d_call: -
v_call: TRBV28
clone_size: many
j_call: TRBJ2-5
cdr3_nt: TGTGCCAGCAGTGGAGGGTTCCTCGAGACCCAGTACTTC
cdr3_aa: CASSGGFLETQYF

d_call: -
v_call: TRBV10-2
clone_size: -
j_call: TRBJ1-3
cdr3_nt: TGCGCCAGCAGTGTGGGGGGGACTTACGGAAACACCATATATTTT
cdr3_aa: CASSVGGTYGNTIYF

d_call: TRBD1
v_call: TRBV28
clone_size: few
j_call: TRBJ2-4
cdr3_nt: TGTGCCAGCAGAGAGCAGGGGGCGAGGGCCAAAAACATTCAGTACTTC
cdr3_aa: CASREQGARAKNIQYF

d_call: -
v_call: TRBV27
clone_size: once
j_call: TRBJ2-7
cdr3_nt: TGTGCCAGCAGTGCCTACCCGTGGTCGGAGCAGTACTTC
cdr3_aa: CASSAYPWSEQYF

d_call: -
v_call: TRBV15
clone_size: many
j_call: TRBJ1-5
cdr3_nt: TGTGCCACCAGCAGAGATACTGGCAATCAGCCCCAGCATTTT
cdr3_aa: CATSRDTGNQPQHF

d_call: TRBD1
v_call: TRBV5-5
clone_size: many
j_call: TRBJ2-7
cdr3_nt: TGTGCCAGCAGCCGATCCGGACAGGTGGGCGAGCAGTACTTC
cdr3_aa: CASSRSGQVGEQYF

d_call: -
v_call: TRBV9
clone_size: few
j_call: TRBJ2-4
cdr3_nt: TGTGCCAGCAGCAAAGCGGACATTCAGTACTTC
cdr3_aa: CASSKADIQYF

d_call: -
v_call: TRBV28
clone_size: few
j_call: TRBJ1-2
cdr3_nt: TGTGCCAGCAGGTTTTCCGACAGCTACTATGGCTACACCTTC
cdr3_aa: CASRFSDSYYGYTF

d_call: TRBD1
v_call: TRBV19
clone_size: few
j_call: TRBJ1-5
cdr3_nt: TGTGCCAGTAGTATAGCCAACAGGGGATTAAATCAGCCCCAGCATTTT
cdr3_aa: CASSIANRGLNQPQHF

d_call: -
v_call: TRBV6-1
clone_size: -
j_call: TRBJ2-7
cdr3_nt: TGTGCCAGCGGGGGGACAGTTTCCGAGCAGTACTTC
cdr3_aa: CASGGTVSEQYF

d_call: -
v_call: TRBV2
clone_size: many
j_call: TRBJ2-2
cdr3_nt: TGTGCCAGCAGTAGGGAAGGGGACACCGGGGAGCTGTTTTTT
cdr3_aa: CASSREGDTGELFF

d_call: -
v_call: TRBV10-3
clone_size: many
j_call: TRBJ1-1
cdr3_nt: TGTGCCACCCGGGCTCACCCGAACACTGAAGCTTTCTTT
cdr3_aa: CATRAHPNTEAFF

d_call: TRBD1
v_call: TRBV14
clone_size: -
j_call: TRBJ2-1
cdr3_nt: TGTGCCAGCAGCCAAAAAGGGGACAGCTACTTCTACAATGAGCAGTTCTTC
cdr3_aa: CASSQKGDSYFYNEQFF

d_call: TRBD1
v_call: TRBV11-2
clone_size: many
j_call: TRBJ2-7
cdr3_nt: TGTGCCAGCAGCGGTACAGGGGGCTTAACCTACGAGCAGTACTTC
cdr3_aa: CASSGTGGLTYEQYF

d_call: -
v_call: TRBV7-3
clone_size: -
j_call: TRBJ2-1
cdr3_nt: TGTGCCAGCAGCTTAACCGGGGGAAGCAATGAGCAGTTCTTC
cdr3_aa: CASSLTGGSNEQFF

d_call: -
v_call: TRBV7-2
clone_size: -
j_call: TRBJ2-7
cdr3_nt: TGTGCCAGCAGCTTAGGGCCGGGCCGGACCTACGAGCAGTACTTC
cdr3_aa: CASSLGPGRTYEQYF

d_call: TRBD1
v_call: TRBV20-1
clone_size: few
j_call: TRBJ1-5
cdr3_nt: TGCAGTGCTAGCCCCCCGGACAGGCTGGAGCAGCCCCAGCATTTT
cdr3_aa: CSASPPDRLEQPQHF

d_call: TRBD2
v_call: TRBV5-1
clone_size: -
j_call: TRBJ2-1
cdr3_nt: TGCGCCAGCAGCCTAGGACTAGCGGGAGGCACCTACAATGAGCAGTTCTTC
cdr3_aa: CASSLGLAGGTYNEQFF

d_call: -
v_call: TRBV5-1
clone_size: many
j_call: TRBJ2-7
cdr3_nt: TGCGCCAGCAGCTTAGGGGCGCCGTCCTACGAGCAGTACTTC
cdr3_aa: CASSLGAPSYEQYF

d_call: -
v_call: TRBV2
clone_size: -
j_call: TRBJ1-2
cdr3_nt: TGTGCCAGCAGTGAAGTCGATCAGGGACGTGGCTACACCTTC
cdr3_aa: CASSEVDQGRGYTF

d_call: TRBD1
v_call: TRBV24-1
clone_size: many
j_call: TRBJ2-7
cdr3_nt: TGTGCCACCAAGGACAGGCTCCGGATCGAGCAGTACTTC
cdr3_aa: CATKDRLRIEQYF

d_call: TRBD1
v_call: TRBV14
clone_size: few
j_call: TRBJ1-6
cdr3_nt: TGTGCCAGCAGCCCAATGGACAGGGGCAACAATTCACCCCTCCACTTT
cdr3_aa: CASSPMDRGNNSPLHF

d_call: -
v_call: TRBV29-1
clone_size: many
j_call: TRBJ2-5
cdr3_nt: TGCAGCGTTGATGAGGGGCGTACTTTC
cdr3_aa: CSVDEGRTF

d_call: -
v_call: TRBV10-3
clone_size: many
j_call: TRBJ1-5
cdr3_nt: TGTGCCATCAGTGAGGAGGTAGGGAGCTCCCAGCATTTT
cdr3_aa: CAISEEVGSSQHF